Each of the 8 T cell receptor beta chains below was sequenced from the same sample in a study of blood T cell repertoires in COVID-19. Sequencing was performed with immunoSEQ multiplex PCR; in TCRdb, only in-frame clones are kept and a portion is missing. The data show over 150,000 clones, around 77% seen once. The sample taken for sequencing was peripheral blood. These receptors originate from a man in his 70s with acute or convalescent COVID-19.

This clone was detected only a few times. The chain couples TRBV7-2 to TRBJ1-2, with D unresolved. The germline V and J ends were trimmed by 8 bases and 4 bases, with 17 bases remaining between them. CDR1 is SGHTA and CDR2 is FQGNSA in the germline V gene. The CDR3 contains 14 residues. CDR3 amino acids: CASDPAGLSYGYTF. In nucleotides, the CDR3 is TGTGCCAGCGACCCCGCTGGGCTCAGCTATGGCTACACCTTC.

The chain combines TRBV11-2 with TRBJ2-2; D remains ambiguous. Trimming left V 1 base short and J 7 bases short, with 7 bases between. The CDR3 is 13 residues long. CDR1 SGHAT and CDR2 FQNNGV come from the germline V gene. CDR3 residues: CASSLGSYGELFF. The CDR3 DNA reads TGTGCCAGCAGCTTAGGGAGTTACGGGGAGCTGTTTTTT.

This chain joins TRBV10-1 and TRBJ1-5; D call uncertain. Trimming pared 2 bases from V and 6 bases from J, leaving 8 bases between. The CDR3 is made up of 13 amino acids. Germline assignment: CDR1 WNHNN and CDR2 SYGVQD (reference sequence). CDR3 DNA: TGCGCCAGCAGTGAGCTACCGTTTCAGCCCCAGCATTTT. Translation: CASSELPFQPQHF.

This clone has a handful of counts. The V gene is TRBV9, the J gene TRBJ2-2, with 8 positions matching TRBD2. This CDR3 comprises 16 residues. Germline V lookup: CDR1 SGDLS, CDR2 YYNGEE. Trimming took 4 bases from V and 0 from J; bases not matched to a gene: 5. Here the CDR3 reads CASSNSGASNTGELFF. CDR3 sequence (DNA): TGTGCCAGCAGCAATAGCGGGGCCTCGAACACCGGGGAGCTGTTTTTT. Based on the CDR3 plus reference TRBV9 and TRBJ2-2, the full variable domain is DSGVTQTPKHLITATGQRVTLRCSPRSGDLSVYWYQQSLDQGLQFLIQYYNGEERAKGNILERFSAQQFPDLHSELNLSSLELGDSALYFCASSNSGASNTGELFFGEGSRLTVL.

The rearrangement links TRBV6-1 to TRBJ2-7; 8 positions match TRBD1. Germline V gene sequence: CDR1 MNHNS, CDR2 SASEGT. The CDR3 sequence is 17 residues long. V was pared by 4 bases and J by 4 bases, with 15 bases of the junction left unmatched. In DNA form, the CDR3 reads TGTGCCAGCAGTGTACCGGACAGGGTACTTCATATGTACGAGCAGTACTTC. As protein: CASSVPDRVLHMYEQYF.

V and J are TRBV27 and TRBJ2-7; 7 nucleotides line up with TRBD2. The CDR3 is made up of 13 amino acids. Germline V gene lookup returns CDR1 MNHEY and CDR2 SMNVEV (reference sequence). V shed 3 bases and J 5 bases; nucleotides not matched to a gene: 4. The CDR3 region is CASSFLTSDEQYF. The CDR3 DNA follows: TGTGCCAGCAGTTTTCTTACTAGCGACGAGCAGTACTTC.

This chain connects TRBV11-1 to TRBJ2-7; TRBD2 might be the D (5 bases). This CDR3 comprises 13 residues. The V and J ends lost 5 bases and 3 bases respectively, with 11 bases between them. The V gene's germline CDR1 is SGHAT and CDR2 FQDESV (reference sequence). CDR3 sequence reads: CASSRSEGYEQYF. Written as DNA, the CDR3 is TGTGCCAGCAGCCGATCTGAGGGCTACGAGCAGTACTTC.

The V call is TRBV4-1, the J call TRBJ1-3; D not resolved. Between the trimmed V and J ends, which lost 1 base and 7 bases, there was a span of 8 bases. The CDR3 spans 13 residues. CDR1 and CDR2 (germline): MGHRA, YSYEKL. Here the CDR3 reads CASSQGYWNTIYF. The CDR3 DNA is TGCGCCAGCAGCCAAGGGTACTGGAACACCATATATTTT.